The entry below gives a single TCR beta chain sequence along with its context. In the original workflow: Amplifying reference gene primers gave estimates of nucleated cell counts. Profiled with immunoSEQ multiplex PCR; TCRdb holds only in-frame clones, not every one. That table furnishes V, J and clone size, whereas the DNA furnished D and trimming. The sample comprises over 150,000 clones, 82% of which are singletons, and roughly a tenth rests with the top ten. This sample is drawn from a study of blood T cell repertoires in COVID-19. Study at large: From the United States, Italy and Spain came samples of acute and convalescent COVID-19. T cells, B-cell-depleted T cells, or PBMCs supplied cDNA or gDNA.

Per the germline V gene, CDR1 is LNHDA and CDR2 is SQIVND (reference sequence). Trimming left V 4 bases short and J 8 bases short, with 17 bases between. The CDR3 extends over 14 amino acids. The sample taken for sequencing was peripheral blood. The chain links TRBV19 to TRBJ2-5; tentatively, D is TRBD2 (6 bases). This TCR came from a woman aged 80 or over with active or convalescent COVID-19. DNA for the CDR3: TGTGCCAGTAGTAAGGTGGGAGGAGCGGCAACCCAGTACTTC. This sequence encodes CASSKVGGAATQYF.